This T cell receptor (beta chain) derives from a study of STAT5B mutations in CD4+ large granular lymphocyte leukemia. General study results and limits: CD4-sorted patient repertoires seemed more clonal than healthy CD4+ repertoires. 8/27 top patient clones versus 2/35 control clones were TRBV06-family. Higher CD4+ than CD8+ T-LGLL clonality might reflect small sample size.

CDR1 and CDR2 (germline): SNHLY, FYNNEI. The CDR3 consists of 16 residues. Trimming left V 2 bases short and J 4 bases short, with 15 bases between. In the case of this clone: Its specificity is unknown.

Original data processing: Lowest detectable productive clonotype frequency was 2.59 x 10-5. TCRdb keeps only in-frame clones here, not all; method: immunoSEQ multiplex PCR. The V and J calls and the clone size are those of that table, but D and trimming were determined from the DNA. The table shows over 35,000 clones, with roughly 79% occurring only once. The chain links TRBV2 to TRBJ2-1; D unresolved. Sequenced: CD4+ T cells from blood buffy coats. This receptor was identified in a human donor in good health. CDR3: CASSEFRVDPYNEQFF. In DNA, the CDR3 is TGTGCCAGCAGTGAATTTAGGGTTGATCCTTACAATGAGCAGTTCTTC. Drawing the rest from reference TRBV2 and TRBJ2-1, the complete variable domain is EPEVTQTPSHQVTQMGQEVILRCVPISNHLYFYWYRQILGQKVEFLVSFYNNEISEKSEIFDDQFSVERPDGSNFTLKIRSTKLEDSAMYFCASSEFRVDPYNEQFFGPGTRLTVL.